The 6 T cell receptor beta chains in this list originate from one sample, sequenced in a study of CD8 T cells in ankylosing spondylitis. Study-level results: What seemed typical of ankylosing spondylitis blood was a TCR beta motif built from several highly homologous variants.

TCRdb passed the 5' RACE reads through MiXCR, listing each CDR3 protein once. The data contain about 210,000 distinct CDR3 sequences, more than 5.5% of them singletons. No antigens are known for them. Sample: blood, either unsorted or a sorted T cell fraction (not recorded which). The receptor set was obtained from a male donor with ankylosing spondylitis.

This clonotype has at least ten counts. This sequence joins TRBV20-1 and TRBJ2-7, with D tentatively TRBD2 (6 bases). The CDR3 has 13 amino acids. Germline values: CDR1 DFQATT, CDR2 SNEGSKA (reference sequence). Trimming removed 0 bases at V and 7 bases at J, with 13 bases between. The CDR3 spells CSARDIGGGEQYF. The CDR3 DNA is TGCAGTGCTAGAGATATCGGGGGAGGTGAGCAGTACTTC.

This clonotype occurred many times. The chain recombines TRBV12-5 with TRBJ2-7, with D hard to call. Germline V CDR1 and CDR2: LGHNT, FRNRAP. V was pared by 2 bases and J by 9 bases, with 11 bases between. The CDR3 covers 12 residues. CDR3 loop: CASGLSSAPQYF. DNA of the CDR3: TGTGCTAGTGGTTTGTCATCGGCGCCGCAGTACTTC.

This clonotype was counted ten times or more. V usage is TRBV4-3 and J usage is TRBJ2-1; tentative D call: TRBD2 (6 bases). V was pared by 1 base and J by 4 bases, with 14 bases between. Looked up from germline, CDR1 is LGHNA and CDR2 is YSLEER. CDR3 length equals 16 residues. CDR3 DNA sequence: TGCGCCAGCAGCCAAGCACCCTCCGGGGGATACAATGAGCAGTTCTTC. Its protein product is CASSQAPSGGYNEQFF.

Only a few counts were recorded for this clonotype. The chain links TRBV9 to TRBJ2-7; 10 bases are a match to TRBD1. V trimming: 0 bases; J trimming: 2 bases; junction bases outside the gene matches: 5. CDR1 is SGDLS and CDR2 is YYNGEE in the germline V gene. The CDR3 contains 16 residues. CDR3: CASSVEPGQGTYEQYF. CDR3 sequence (DNA): TGTGCCAGCAGCGTAGAACCGGGACAGGGGACCTACGAGCAGTACTTC.

A few counts support this clonotype. J is TRBJ1-1 and V is TRBV25-1; D is undetermined. Germline V CDR1 and CDR2: MGHDK, SYGVNS. This CDR3 is built from 13 residues. V shed 3 bases and J shed 4 bases, with 9 bases lying between them. CDR3 region: CASSDLGTTEAFF. The CDR3 DNA reads as TGTGCCAGCAGTGACCTGGGAACCACTGAAGCTTTCTTT. Complete variable domain (other parts from reference TRBV25-1 and TRBJ1-1): EADIYQTPRYLVIGTGKKITLECSQTMGHDKMYWYQQDPGMELHLIHYSYGVNSTEKGDLSSESTVSRIRTEHFPLTLESARPSHTSQYLCASSDLGTTEAFFGQGTRLTVV.

This clonotype was counted at least ten times. The chain combines TRBV20-1 with TRBJ2-1; 7 positions agree with TRBD2. The CDR3 contains 15 residues. Germline V gives CDR1 DFQATT, CDR2 SNEGSKA (reference sequence). V dropped 4 bases and J dropped 2; count of bases not matched to a gene: 8. In nucleotides, the CDR3 is TGCAGTGCTACCATTTTGGGGGGGACCTACAATGAGCAGTTCTTC. Translated: CSATILGGTYNEQFF.